The 16 T cell receptor beta chains below were found in one sample sequenced in a study of T cells in localized non-small cell lung cancer. Using immunoSEQ multiplex PCR, the repertoire was profiled, and TCRdb retains in-frame clones only, with some absent. This sample has 3,500 to 4,500 clones, with 20% to 25% found just once. The input for sequencing was lung tumor tissue, taken before any cancer treatment. Receptors were obtained from a female donor at least 60 years old with stage I lung adenocarcinoma.

This clone has a handful of counts. V is TRBV12-5 and J is TRBJ2-7; TRBD2 agrees at 7 bases. The CDR3 extends over 12 amino acids. CDR1 is LGHNT and CDR2 is FRNRAP in the germline V gene. This CDR3 is CASAPLAELQYF. CDR3 DNA: TGTGCCAGCGCCCCCCTAGCGGAACTGCAGTACTTC.

This clone was counted between two and nine times. The V call is TRBV18, the J call TRBJ1-3; D gene unclear. Germline assignment: CDR1 KGHSH and CDR2 LQKENI. Trimming pared 3 bases from V and 0 bases from J, leaving 12 bases between. CDR3 length equals 16 residues. CDR3 nucleotide sequence: TGTGCCAGCTCACCCCAGACACCTAGCTCTGGAAACACCATATATTTT. This translates into CASSPQTPSSGNTIYF.

By share, this clone counts as medium-sized. The chain recombines TRBV11-3 with TRBJ1-6; tentatively, D is TRBD1 (5 bases). CDR3 length equals 15 residues. Germline V gene data show CDR1 as SGHNT and CDR2 as YENEEA. Trimming shortened V by 3 bases and J by 0 bases, and 6 bases separated the two germline ends. In DNA, the CDR3 is TGTGCCAGCAGCTTTGGGGGCTCCTATAATTCACCCCTCCACTTT. It codes for CASSFGGSYNSPLHF.

This clone was observed many times. V is TRBV6-8 and J is TRBJ2-7; unclear D gene. Germline V CDR1 and CDR2: MNHGY, SAAAGT. The CDR3 covers 12 residues. Trimming stripped 6 bases from V and 4 bases from J, with 10 bases between. The CDR3 sequence: CASSFSVYEQYF. DNA for the CDR3: TGTGCCAGCAGCTTCAGCGTTTACGAGCAGTACTTC.

V and J are TRBV11-3 and TRBJ2-7; D uncertain. The CDR3 loop spans 14 amino acids. V gave up 7 bases and J gave up 0 bases, with 13 bases separating them. The germline gives CDR1 SGHNT, CDR2 YENEEA. The CDR3 region is CASTLGPVSYEQYF. In DNA, the CDR3 is TGTGCCAGCACTTTGGGCCCGGTCTCCTACGAGCAGTACTTC.

The rearrangement links TRBV30 to TRBJ1-5; no definite D call. The CDR3 covers 13 residues. The germline V and J ends were trimmed by 5 bases and 7 bases, with 15 bases remaining between them. Germline V gene sequence: CDR1 GTSNPN, CDR2 SVGIG (reference sequence). The CDR3 DNA follows: TGTGCCTGGGGGCGGGGAGGCGGACAGCCCCAGCATTTT. Amino acids: CAWGRGGGQPQHF.

V is TRBV23-1 and J is TRBJ1-1; the D is unclear. TRBV23-1 is given ORF status, its function remaining uncertain. The V gene lost 6 bases and the J gene lost 1 base, with 9 bases spanning the gap. CDR3 length equals 13 residues. CDR3 residues: CASRLRRNTEAFF. CDR3 bases: TGCGCCAGCAGGTTACGAAGGAACACTGAAGCTTTCTTT.

In its sample, this clone was seen a few times. The chain uses TRBV28 and TRBJ1-2; D is possibly TRBD1 (5 bases). V shed 2 bases and J shed 5 bases, with 15 bases lying between them. From germline, CDR1 is MDHEN and CDR2 SYDVKM. The CDR3 consists of 15 residues. In nucleotides, the CDR3 is TGTGCCAGCAGTTTAAGCCAGGGAGGTTATTATGGCTACACCTTC. Residues: CASSLSQGGYYGYTF.

This clone turned up a few times. The rearrangement uses TRBV11-3 and TRBJ2-2; tentative D call: TRBD1 (6 bases). The CDR3 has 17 residues. V lost 5 bases and J 6 bases, leaving 22 bases between the germline ends. Germline assignment: CDR1 SGHNT and CDR2 YENEEA. CDR3 DNA: TGTGCCAGCAGCCAACAGCTGCAGGGGACGTGGCCCGGGGAGCTGTTTTTT. Protein sequence: CASSQQLQGTWPGELFF.

This clone counts as medium-sized. The chain uses TRBV6-8 and TRBJ1-1, with TRBD1 matching over 8 bases. This CDR3 is 17 amino acids long. Germline lookup yields CDR1 MNHGY and CDR2 SAAAGT. The V segment lost 6 bases and the J segment 2 bases; nucleotides outside the gene matches: 14. Here the CDR3 reads CASRPGQGLTLNTEAFF. In nucleotides, the CDR3 is TGTGCCAGCAGGCCCGGACAGGGATTGACCCTCAACACTGAAGCTTTCTTT.

This clone was seen a handful of times. V gene TRBV19 combines with J gene TRBJ2-1, with TRBD2 as a possible D gene (6 bases). Trimming took 5 bases from V and 9 from J, leaving 17 bases between them. The CDR3 has 14 amino acids. The germline V gene encodes CDR1 LNHDA and CDR2 SQIVND (reference sequence). Here the CDR3 DNA reads TGTGCCAGTAGTCAAGGGACTGCCCACCGTGAGCAGTTCTTC. Encoded protein: CASSQGTAHREQFF.

This clone is medium-sized in the sample. The chain combines TRBV11-3 with TRBJ1-3; the D is unclear. The CDR3 consists of 15 residues. V shed 5 bases and J shed 0 bases, with 11 bases lying between them. Germline loops: CDR1 SGHNT, CDR2 YENEEA. The DNA for the CDR3 is TGTGCCAGCAGCCCTGACATATACTCTGGAAACACCATATATTTT. Its translation: CASSPDIYSGNTIYF.

The chain recombines TRBV18 with TRBJ1-5; D remains unclear. CDR1 and CDR2 from the germline V gene are KGHSH and LQKENI. V lost 4 bases and J lost 3, with 10 bases in between. CDR3 length: 14 amino acids. This CDR3 reads CASSLRTFNQPQHF. CDR3 sequence (DNA): TGTGCCAGCTCACTTAGGACTTTCAATCAGCCCCAGCATTTT.

This chain's CDR3 is CASLTGENGRQYF. DNA of the CDR3: TGTGCCAGCTTGACAGGGGAAAATGGTAGGCAGTACTTC. V is TRBV18 and J is TRBJ2-7, with 8 positions matching TRBD1. The trim removed 7 bases at V and 9 bases at J, leaving 11 bases unmatched. Germline-derived CDR1 and CDR2 are KGHSH and LQKENI. The CDR3 is made up of 13 amino acids.

In its sample, this clone is medium-sized. V and J are TRBV11-3 and TRBJ1-1; the D gene is possibly TRBD1 (5 bases). Per the germline V gene, CDR1 is SGHNT and CDR2 is YENEEA. This CDR3 comprises 15 residues. V dropped 0 bases and J dropped 3 bases, with 11 bases sitting between them. CDR3 sequence reads: CASSLEGRNHTEAFF. The CDR3, as DNA: TGTGCCAGCAGCTTAGAGGGACGGAACCACACTGAAGCTTTCTTT.

The V gene is TRBV15, the J gene TRBJ1-5; maybe TRBD1 (5 bases). The germline CDR1 and CDR2 sequences are LNHNV and YYDKDF (reference sequence). The CDR3 totals 16 residues. With 2 bases removed from V and 6 bases from J, the gap between germline ends came to 17 bases. This CDR3 is CATSRYVQGGTQPQHF. CDR3 DNA: TGTGCCACCAGCAGATACGTTCAGGGAGGCACTCAGCCCCAGCATTTT.